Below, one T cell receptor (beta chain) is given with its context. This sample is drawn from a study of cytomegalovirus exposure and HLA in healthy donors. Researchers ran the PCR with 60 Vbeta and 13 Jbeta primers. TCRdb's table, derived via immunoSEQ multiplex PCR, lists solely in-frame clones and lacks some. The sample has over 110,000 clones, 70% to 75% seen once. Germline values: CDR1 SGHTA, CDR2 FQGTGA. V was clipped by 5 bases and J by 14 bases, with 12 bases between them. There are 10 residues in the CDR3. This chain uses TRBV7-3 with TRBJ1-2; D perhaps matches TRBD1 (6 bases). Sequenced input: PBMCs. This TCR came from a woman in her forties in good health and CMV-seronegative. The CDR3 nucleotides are TGTGCCAGCAGCCAGGGGCCGAGGACCTTC. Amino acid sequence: CASSQGPRTF.